A single sample gave rise to the 21 T cell receptor beta chains below, sequenced in a study of Ad26.COV2.S vaccination and SARS-CoV-2 variants (dated by TCRdb to about 2021). The treatment or condition label, read with the paper, signifies: 15 to 20 received Ad26.COV2.S at low or high dose, single or two shots; roughly five received placebo; per-sample allocation not given. For vaccine and placebo recipients, the sequenced repertoires came from samples collected on day 63 after the first injection. Library construction relied on the immunoSEQ multiplex PCR assay. Entries here come from immuneACCESS through TCRdb and include only in-frame sequences with V and J called. Some clones fail to appear in such tables; in the studies checked, an unresolved V gene covers under half of the shortfall, and the cause of the remainder is unknown. A total of around 420,000 clones appear in this sample, over 75% of them only once. The ten largest clones take up 3.6% of the sample.

The material sequenced was peripheral blood, taken in a trial of Ad26.COV2.S vaccine versus placebo. These receptors originate from a person aged 18-60 years who received the Ad26.COV2.S COVID-19 vaccine or a placebo.

V usage is TRBV24-1 and J usage is TRBJ1-5; possible D gene TRBD1, 5 bases. This CDR3 is 13 amino acids long. The V end was cut by 8 bases, the J end by 1 base, with 8 bases between. Germline CDR1 reads KGHDR; CDR2 reads SFDVKD. CDR3 sequence (DNA): TGTGCCACCACTGGGGGAAGCAATCAGCCCCAGCATTTT. Translated, it gives CATTGGSNQPQHF.

V gene TRBV5-4 combines with J gene TRBJ1-3; possible D gene TRBD1, 6 bases. The V gene lost 0 bases and the J gene lost 3 bases, with 13 bases spanning the gap. The CDR3 extends over 16 amino acids. Germline CDR1 and CDR2: SGHNT and YYREEE (reference sequence). In DNA form, the CDR3 reads TGTGCCAGCAGCTTGGTTGGGGGCGCTTATGGAAACACCATATATTTT. Translating it yields CASSLVGGAYGNTIYF.

The chain joins TRBV9 to TRBJ2-2; TRBD1 is a possible D gene (6 bases). Trimming shortened V by 4 bases and J by 1 base, and 17 bases separated the two germline ends. CDR1 is SGDLS, CDR2 YYNGEE, per germline. The CDR3 is 17 amino acids. CDR3 in DNA: TGTGCCAGCAGCAAACCCCGGCGACAGGAGAACACCGGGGAGCTGTTTTTT. Residues: CASSKPRRQENTGELFF. The whole variable domain, remainder taken from reference TRBV9 and TRBJ2-2, is DSGVTQTPKHLITATGQRVTLRCSPRSGDLSVYWYQQSLDQGLQFLIQYYNGEERAKGNILERFSAQQFPDLHSELNLSSLELGDSALYFCASSKPRRQENTGELFFGEGSRLTVL.

The chain employs TRBV20-1 and TRBJ2-7, with 7 bases fitting TRBD1. Germline lookup yields CDR1 DFQATT and CDR2 SNEGSKA (reference sequence). The CDR3 totals 15 residues. Unmatched junction bases numbered 13, after V lost 3 bases and J lost 5 bases. CDR3 sequence reads: CSASGNRGSINEQYF. For the CDR3, the DNA is TGCAGTGCTAGTGGTAACAGGGGATCAATAAACGAGCAGTACTTC.

In this sample, this clone turned up a few times. V usage is TRBV6-5 and J usage is TRBJ1-1; D not certain. This CDR3 region has 13 residues. Germline V lookup: CDR1 MNHEY, CDR2 SVGAGI. V lost 8 bases to trimming and J lost 3 bases, with 13 bases between them. For the CDR3, the DNA is TGTGCCAGCGGTAGAGTTGACGACACTGAAGCTTTCTTT. As protein: CASGRVDDTEAFF.

This rearrangement joins TRBV3-1 (or the pseudogene TRBV3-2) to TRBJ2-7; 7 bases agree with TRBD1. J gave up 5 bases and V 1 base, and 8 bases lay outside the gene matches. CDR1 and CDR2 (germline): LGHDT, YNNKEL (reference sequence). CDR3 length equals 15 residues. The CDR3 spells CASSQGQGDAHEQYF. The CDR3 coding sequence is TGTGCCAGCAGCCAAGGTCAGGGGGACGCCCACGAGCAGTACTTC.

This sequence joins TRBV19 and TRBJ1-2; D ambiguous. Germline V gene lookup returns CDR1 LNHDA and CDR2 SQIVND (reference sequence). This CDR3 has 13 residues. The ends were cut back, 6 bases at V and 6 bases at J, with 14 bases in the middle. The CDR3 DNA is TGTGCCAGTAGCCGAAGGGCGTTTGATGGCTACACCTTC. As protein: CASSRRAFDGYTF.

The rearrangement uses TRBV9 and TRBJ2-2, with 11 bases aligning to TRBD1. CDR1 is SGDLS and CDR2 is YYNGEE in the germline V gene. This CDR3 region has 16 residues. V dropped 3 bases and J dropped 3; count of bases not matched to a gene: 4. The CDR3 DNA sequence: TGTGCCAGCAGCGAGGGGGACAGGGGGTACACCGGGGAGCTGTTTTTT. Its translation is CASSEGDRGYTGELFF.

The rearrangement joins TRBV30 to TRBJ1-2; TRBD1 matches 11 bases. This CDR3 is built from 16 residues. Per germline, CDR1 GTSNPN and CDR2 SVGIG (reference sequence). Trimming cost V 0 bases and J 5 bases; bases outside gene matches: 8. The CDR3, as DNA: TGTGCCTGGAGTGTACAGAGGACAGGGGGCTCATATGGCTACACCTTC. Translated, it gives CAWSVQRTGGSYGYTF. The full variable domain, in which reference TRBV30 and TRBJ1-2 provide the parts outside the CDR3, is SQTIHQWPATLVQPVGSPLSLECTVEGTSNPNLYWYRQAAGRGLQLLFYSVGIGQISSEVPQNLSASRPQDRQFILSSKKLLLSDSGFYLCAWSVQRTGGSYGYTFGSGTRLTVV.

The chain has TRBV5-1 and TRBJ2-1; 11 bases align to TRBD2. CDR3 length equals 17 residues. Germline CDR1 SGHRS, CDR2 YFSETQ. Unmatched junction bases numbered 11, after V lost 2 bases and J lost 7 bases. CDR3 sequence (DNA): TGCGCCAGCAGCTTCCTAATTAGCGGGGGGGCGGAAAATGAGCAGTTCTTC. Its translation is CASSFLISGGAENEQFF.

The chain is built from TRBV2 and TRBJ2-5; no definite D call. Germline V gives CDR1 SNHLY, CDR2 FYNNEI. The V end lost 5 bases, the J end lost 1 base, and 8 bases lay between the germline ends. This CDR3 has 13 amino acids. The CDR3 region is CASSWWGQETQYF. In nucleotides, the CDR3 is TGTGCCAGCAGTTGGTGGGGCCAAGAGACCCAGTACTTC.

The gene calls are TRBV5-1 and TRBJ1-2; a weak D match, TRBD1 (5 bases). V was shortened by 1 base and J by 6 bases, with 7 bases between the two germline ends. The CDR3 has 12 amino acids. The V gene's germline CDR1 is SGHRS and CDR2 YFSETQ. The CDR3 sequence is CASSLLGDGYTF. The DNA for the CDR3 is TGCGCCAGCAGCTTGTTAGGGGATGGCTACACCTTC.

The rearrangement uses TRBV7-9 and TRBJ2-2, with D unresolved. Germline values: CDR1 SEHNR, CDR2 FQNEAQ (reference sequence). The CDR3 covers 14 residues. The V end lost 1 base, the J end lost 5 bases, and 8 bases lay between the germline ends. DNA for the CDR3: TGTGCCAGCAGCTTAGAAGTCCCAACCGGGGAGCTGTTTTTT. It encodes CASSLEVPTGELFF. The variable domain in full, completed from reference TRBV7-9 and TRBJ2-2, reads DTGVSQNPRHKITKRGQNVTFRCDPISEHNRLYWYRQTLGQGPEFLTYFQNEAQLEKSRLLSDRFSAERPKGSFSTLEIQRTEQGDSAMYLCASSLEVPTGELFFGEGSRLTVL.

The rearrangement uses TRBV5-1 and TRBJ1-6; no definite D call. The CDR3 covers 14 residues. Germline V gene lookup returns CDR1 SGHRS and CDR2 YFSETQ. The V end lost 1 base, the J end lost 5 bases, and 7 bases lay between the germline ends. The CDR3, as DNA: TGCGCCAGCAGCTTGTCGGGAGATAATTCACCCCTCCACTTT. Translation: CASSLSGDNSPLHF.

The chain recombines TRBV29-1 with TRBJ1-1, with 10 bases matching TRBD1. V shed 4 bases and J 5 bases; nucleotides not matched to a gene: 13. The CDR3 has 16 residues. The germline V gene has CDR1 SQVTM and CDR2 ANQGSEA. CDR3 sequence (DNA): TGCAGCGTTGGTATGACAGGGGGCGTCGGCCCGACTGAAGCTTTCTTT. This translates into CSVGMTGGVGPTEAFF. The entire variable domain, with the rest obtained from reference TRBV29-1 and TRBJ1-1, is as follows: SAVISQKPSRDICQRGTSLTIQCQVDSQVTMMFWYRQQPGQSLTLIATANQGSEATYESGFVIDKFPISRPNLTFSTLTVSNMSPEDSSIYLCSVGMTGGVGPTEAFFGQGTRLTVV.

The chain has TRBV4-1 and TRBJ1-5; D not certain. Germline V gene sequence: CDR1 MGHRA, CDR2 YSYEKL. The CDR3 extends over 13 amino acids. The V and J ends lost 1 base and 7 bases respectively, with 8 bases between them. DNA of the CDR3: TGCGCCAGCAGCCAAGGGACGGAACAGCCCCAGCATTTT. This codes for CASSQGTEQPQHF.

This clone was picked up one time. This same CDR3 is encoded by further DNA sequences in the sample. The J gene is TRBJ2-3, the V gene TRBV19, with D unresolved. V was shortened by 3 bases and J by 1 base, with 5 bases between the two germline ends. Germline lookup yields CDR1 LNHDA and CDR2 SQIVND (reference sequence). This CDR3 has 13 amino acids. CDR3 DNA: TGTGCCAGTAGTATCCGCGGCACAGATACGCAGTATTTT. Its translation is CASSIRGTDTQYF.

The chain carries TRBV9 and TRBJ2-5; 10 bases agree with TRBD2. V trimming: 4 bases; J trimming: 2 bases; junction bases outside the gene matches: 5. CDR3 length equals 15 residues. Germline lookup yields CDR1 SGDLS and CDR2 YYNGEE. CDR3 sequence reads: CASSIGLAEQETQYF. The CDR3 DNA follows: TGTGCCAGCAGCATCGGACTAGCGGAACAAGAGACCCAGTACTTC.

This chain links TRBV6-4 with TRBJ1-2, with 12 bases matching TRBD1. This CDR3 has 15 amino acids. V lost 6 bases and J lost 2; bases outside the gene matches: 4. CDR1 is MRHNA, CDR2 SNTAGT, per germline. The CDR3 sequence is CASSRDRGPNYGYTF. CDR3 bases: TGTGCCAGCAGCCGGGACAGGGGGCCCAACTATGGCTACACCTTC.

This chain links TRBV6-5 with TRBJ1-3; TRBD1 aligns across 10 bases. The V segment lost 5 bases and the J segment 2 bases; nucleotides outside the gene matches: 3. Germline CDR1 and CDR2: MNHEY and SVGAGI. There are 15 residues in the CDR3. The CDR3 is CASSTTGGTGNTIYF. The CDR3 DNA sequence: TGTGCCAGCAGTACGACAGGGGGCACTGGAAACACCATATATTTT.

For the CDR3, the DNA is TGCGCCAGCAGCCGAGCGGTGGGGCGGAACACTGAAGCTTTCTTT. As protein: CASSRAVGRNTEAFF. The rearrangement uses TRBV5-1 and TRBJ1-1; tentative D call: TRBD1 (5 bases). The CDR3 contains 15 residues. Germline CDR1 reads SGHRS; CDR2 reads YFSETQ. Trimming cost V 4 bases and J 1 base, with 14 bases left between them.